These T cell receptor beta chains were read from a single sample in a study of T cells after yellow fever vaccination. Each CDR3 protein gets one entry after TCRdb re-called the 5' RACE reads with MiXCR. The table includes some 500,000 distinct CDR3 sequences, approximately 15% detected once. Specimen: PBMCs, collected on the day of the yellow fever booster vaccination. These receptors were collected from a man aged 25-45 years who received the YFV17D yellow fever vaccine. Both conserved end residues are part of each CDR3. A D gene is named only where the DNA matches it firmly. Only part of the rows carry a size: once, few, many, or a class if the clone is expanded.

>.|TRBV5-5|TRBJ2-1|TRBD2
TGTGCCAGCAGCCCCTCGGGACTAGCGGGAGTTGAGCAGTTCTTC
CASSPSGLAGVEQFF
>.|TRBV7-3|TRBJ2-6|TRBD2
TGTGCCAGCAGCTCCCACGGACTAGCGGGAGTCTCTGGGGCCAACGTCCTGACTTTC
CASSSHGLAGVSGANVLTF
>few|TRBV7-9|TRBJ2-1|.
TGTGCCAGCAGCTTAGCAGCCGTCGATGAGCAGTTCTTC
CASSLAAVDEQFF
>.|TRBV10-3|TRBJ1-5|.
TGTGCCATCCGAATGACCCTAGATCAGCCCCAGCATTTT
CAIRMTLDQPQHF
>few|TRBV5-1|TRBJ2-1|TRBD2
TGCGCCAGCCACCAAGCGGGAGGACCCTTCAATGAGCAGTTCTTC
CASHQAGGPFNEQFF
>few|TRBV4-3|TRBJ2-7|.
TGCGCCAGCAGCCAAGAGCCCGACGGGGGCTACGAGCAGTACTTC
CASSQEPDGGYEQYF
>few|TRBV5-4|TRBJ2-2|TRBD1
TGTGCCAGCCGAACGCAGGGGGCCTACACCGGGGAGCTGTTTTTT
CASRTQGAYTGELFF
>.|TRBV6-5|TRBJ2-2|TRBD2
TGTGCCAGCAGTTACGCCCAAGCCGGGGGGGCCGGGACCGGGGAGCTGTTTTTT
CASSYAQAGGAGTGELFF
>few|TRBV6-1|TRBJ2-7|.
TGTGCCTGCAATAAGTTGGGGCGCCTCGGACACGAGCAGTACTTC
CACNKLGRLGHEQYF
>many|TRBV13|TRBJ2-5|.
TGTGCCAGCAGCTTACCCAAGGAGACCCAGTACTTC
CASSLPKETQYF
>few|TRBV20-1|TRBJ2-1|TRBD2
TGCAGTGCTAGAGCCTCTAGCGGGAGATGGAATGAGCAGTTCTTC
CSARASSGRWNEQFF
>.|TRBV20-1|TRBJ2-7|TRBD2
TGCAGTGCTGGGAGGGCGAGGACCTCCTACGAGCAGTACTTC
CSAGRARTSYEQYF
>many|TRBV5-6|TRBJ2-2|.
TGTGCCAGCAGCTTGGTTGACACGAACACCGGGGAGCTGTTTTTT
CASSLVDTNTGELFF
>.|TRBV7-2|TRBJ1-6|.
TGTGCCAGCAGCTTAATGCGAGAACCCCTCCACTTT
CASSLMREPLHF
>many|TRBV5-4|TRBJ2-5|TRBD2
TGTGCCAGCAGCTCAACCGCGGGAGTGATAGAGACCCAGTACTTC
CASSSTAGVIETQYF
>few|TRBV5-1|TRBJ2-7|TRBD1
TGCGCCAGCAGCTTCGGGACAGGGGCATCCGAGCAGTACTTC
CASSFGTGASEQYF
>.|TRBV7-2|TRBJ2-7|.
TGTGCCAGCAGCTTTCAACAGGGCGGTTACGAGCAGTACTTC
CASSFQQGGYEQYF